These 18 T cell receptor beta chains came from one sample sequenced in a study of CD8 T cells in Susac syndrome. After extraction with the RNeasy kit, roughly 0.5 to 1 ug of the RNA was reverse transcribed using random hexamers. TCRdb recomputed calls from the immunoSEQ multiplex PCR reads with MiXCR, one row per CDR3 protein. The sample has more than 200,000 distinct CDR3 sequences; 85% to 95% are singletons. Sequencing input: CD4+ T cells from PBMCs. The receptors stem from a human donor with Susac syndrome.

V and J are TRBV4-1 and TRBJ1-5, with D possibly TRBD1 on 6 matching bases. This CDR3 has 15 residues. Germline CDR1 MGHRA, CDR2 YSYEKL. V was pared by 0 bases and J by 5 bases, with 11 bases between. The CDR3 sequence is CASSQDGQYDQPQHF. DNA for the CDR3: TGCGCCAGCAGCCAAGACGGACAGTATGATCAGCCCCAGCATTTT.

The chain combines TRBV20-1 with TRBJ1-6; no definite D call. CDR3 length equals 13 residues. The V end lost 3 bases, the J end lost 8 bases, and 11 bases lay between the germline ends. Germline V gives CDR1 DFQATT, CDR2 SNEGSKA (reference sequence). CDR3 protein: CSARLGRDSPLHF. As DNA, the CDR3 is TGCAGTGCTAGGCTGGGCCGAGATTCACCCCTCCACTTT.

The chain is built from TRBV5-1 and TRBJ1-1; weak D call: TRBD1 (6 bases). CDR3 length: 15 residues. Trimming took off 4 bases at V and 1 base at J, with 14 bases between the two ends. The germline CDR1 and CDR2 sequences are SGHRS and YFSETQ. CDR3 region: CASSASAGANTEAFF. In nucleotides, the CDR3 is TGCGCCAGCAGCGCCAGCGCAGGGGCGAACACTGAAGCTTTCTTT.

Only one count was recorded for this clonotype. The CDR3 DNA reads as TGCGCCAGCAGCTTGGATTCCGATCAGCCCCAGCATTTT. This codes for CASSLDSDQPQHF. The genes are TRBV5-1 and TRBJ1-5; D ambiguous. Germline CDR1 and CDR2: SGHRS and YFSETQ. CDR3 length equals 13 residues. V lost 0 bases, J lost 5 bases, and 6 bases lay in between.

The genes are TRBV28 and TRBJ1-2; TRBD1 is a possible D gene (5 bases). CDR3 size: 15 residues. Trimming removed 5 bases at V and 5 bases at J, with 18 bases between. The germline V gene has CDR1 MDHEN and CDR2 SYDVKM. In nucleotides, the CDR3 is TGTGCCAGCAGTCGACCTGGGGCGACTGGATATGGCTACACCTTC. The encoded protein is CASSRPGATGYGYTF.

This chain connects TRBV4-3 to TRBJ2-1; TRBD2 aligns across 8 bases. V was clipped by 0 bases and J by 2 bases; unmatched bases: 3. Germline assignment: CDR1 LGHNA and CDR2 YSLEER. The CDR3 runs to 16 residues. CDR3: CASSQEWRGAYNEQFF. CDR3 DNA: TGCGCCAGCAGCCAAGAATGGCGGGGGGCCTACAATGAGCAGTTCTTC.

The J gene is TRBJ1-1, the V gene TRBV4-2; D remains unclear. Trimming stripped 0 bases from V and 5 bases from J, with 10 bases between. This CDR3 contains 14 residues. In germline, CDR1 is LGHNA, CDR2 YNFKEQ. CDR3 sequence reads: CASSQDQVGTEAFF. In DNA form, the CDR3 reads TGTGCCAGCAGCCAAGACCAGGTAGGGACTGAAGCTTTCTTT.

The chain recombines TRBV6-5 with TRBJ1-1; maybe TRBD1 (5 bases). V lost 10 bases, J lost 6 bases, and 12 bases lay in between. Germline CDR1 reads MNHEY; CDR2 reads SVGAGI. This CDR3 is built from 11 residues. In nucleotides, the CDR3 is TGTGCCACAATTTGGGACTCTGAAGCTTTCTTT. Translated, it gives CATIWDSEAFF.

J is TRBJ1-1 and V is TRBV6-5; D is unresolved. Germline CDR1 MNHEY, CDR2 SVGAGI. V gave up 7 bases and J gave up 0 bases, with 18 bases separating them. This CDR3 spans 16 amino acids. The CDR3, as DNA: TGTGCCAGCAATTCGCGGAGTGTTTCTATGAACACTGAAGCTTTCTTT. As protein: CASNSRSVSMNTEAFF.

This clonotype was seen only once. V gene TRBV3-1 combines with J gene TRBJ2-7; D not certain. Germline-derived CDR1 and CDR2 are LGHDT and YNNKEL (reference sequence). The CDR3 is 14 residues long. The V and J ends lost 4 bases and 1 base respectively, with 11 bases between them. The CDR3 sequence is CASSLQPGSYEQYF. In nucleotides, the CDR3 is TGTGCCAGCAGCCTCCAGCCGGGTTCCTACGAGCAGTACTTC.

V is TRBV20-1 and J is TRBJ1-1; D unresolved. This CDR3 is 14 amino acids long. The ends were cut back, 1 base at V and 5 bases at J, with 14 bases in the middle. The germline V gene encodes CDR1 DFQATT and CDR2 SNEGSKA (reference sequence). The CDR3 protein is CSARAELAATEAFF. CDR3 sequence (DNA): TGCAGTGCTAGAGCGGAACTAGCGGCTACTGAAGCTTTCTTT.

The genes are TRBV20-1 and TRBJ1-2; the D is unclear. The germline CDR1 and CDR2 sequences are DFQATT and SNEGSKA (reference sequence). This CDR3 comprises 13 residues. V was shortened by 3 bases and J by 7 bases, with 15 bases between the two germline ends. The CDR3 DNA is TGCAGTGCTAGCCAGGCAGCCATCTTTGGCTACACCTTC. Translated, it gives CSASQAAIFGYTF.

The V and J genes are TRBV12-3 or TRBV12-4 and TRBJ1-1; 7 bases agree with TRBD1. The trim removed 5 bases at V and 4 bases at J, leaving 13 bases unmatched. The CDR3 loop spans 16 amino acids. The CDR3 region has the DNA TGTGCCAGCAGTCCAACCCACAGGGGTGACGGCACTGAAGCTTTCTTT. Translating gives CASSPTHRGDGTEAFF.

V gene TRBV7-9 combines with J gene TRBJ1-1; 8 nucleotides align to TRBD1. V shed 5 bases, J shed 5 bases, and the junction held 4 bases outside the gene matches. Germline assignment: CDR1 SEHNR and CDR2 FQNEAQ (reference sequence). The CDR3 totals 13 residues. In DNA form, the CDR3 reads TGTGCCAGCAGCACCAGGACAGGGACTGAAGCTTTCTTT. As protein: CASSTRTGTEAFF.

The rearrangement uses TRBV30 and TRBJ2-5, with 11 nucleotides matching TRBD2. With 1 base clipped from V and 5 bases from J, the junction kept 6 bases outside the gene matches. This CDR3 region has 15 residues. Looked up from germline, CDR1 is GTSNPN and CDR2 is SVGIG (reference sequence). DNA of the CDR3: TGTGCCTGGAGTGAGGCTAGCGGGGGGTGGGAGACCCAGTACTTC. Amino acids: CAWSEASGGWETQYF.

About this clonotype itself: A junction boundary mismatches the germline segment, possibly from a read error. The rearrangement joins TRBV12-3 or TRBV12-4 to TRBJ1-2; D gene uncertain. The CDR3 extends over 12 amino acids. CDR3 sequence (DNA): TGTGCCAGCAGCTTAGTAAACTATGGCTACACCTTC. It is translated as CASSLVNYGYTF.

This clonotype appeared a single time. This chain joins TRBV4-3 and TRBJ2-7; no firm D call. Trimming took 4 bases from V and 0 from J, leaving 10 bases between them. The CDR3 has 14 amino acids. Germline V gene sequence: CDR1 LGHNA, CDR2 YSLEER. The CDR3 spells CASSLGRSSYEQYF. The CDR3 bases are TGCGCCAGCAGCCTCGGACGAAGCTCCTACGAGCAGTACTTC.

The CDR3 nucleotides are TGTGCCAGCACCGACGGGAGAGTAAATGAGCAGTTCTTC. This gives the protein CASTDGRVNEQFF. V usage is TRBV6-5 and J usage is TRBJ2-1, with a weak D call TRBD2 (6 bases). The V and J ends lost 7 bases and 7 bases respectively, with 14 bases between them. The V gene's germline CDR1 is MNHEY and CDR2 SVGAGI. This CDR3 region has 13 residues.